What follows are 22 T cell receptor beta chains derived from one specimen sequenced in a study of STAT5B mutations in CD4+ large granular lymphocyte leukemia. Some clones are missing from TCRdb's copy, which holds only in-frame ones; the method was immunoSEQ multiplex PCR. The data show roughly 35,000 clones, 68% seen once. The source material was CD4+ T cells from blood buffy coats. These receptors came from a human donor in good health.

The rearrangement uses TRBV7-2 and TRBJ2-3; 16 positions match TRBD2. Trimming cost V 4 bases and J 5 bases; bases outside gene matches: 9. The length of the CDR3 is 18 residues. Germline V gene lookup returns CDR1 SGHTA and CDR2 FQGNSA. CDR3: CASSSGLAGGLGRDTQYF. The CDR3 DNA reads TGTGCCAGCAGCTCGGGACTAGCGGGGGGGCTCGGTAGAGATACGCAGTATTTT. Full variable domain (outside the CDR3, taken from reference TRBV7-2 and TRBJ2-3): GAGVSQSPSNKVTEKGKDVELRCDPISGHTALYWYRQSLGQGLEFLIYFQGNSAPDKSGLPSDRFSAERTGGSVSTLTIQRTQQEDSAVYLCASSSGLAGGLGRDTQYFGPGTRLTVL.

V usage is TRBV5-1 and J usage is TRBJ2-1; 10 bases fit TRBD2. The CDR3 sequence is 16 residues long. Germline CDR1 is SGHRS and CDR2 is YFSETQ. V dropped 4 bases and J dropped 1; count of bases not matched to a gene: 5. The CDR3: CASSRFSGGSYNEQFF. In DNA form, the CDR3 reads TGCGCCAGCAGCCGTTTTAGCGGGGGGTCCTACAATGAGCAGTTCTTC. Variable domain in full (rest from reference TRBV5-1 and TRBJ2-1): KAGVTQTPRYLIKTRGQQVTLSCSPISGHRSVSWYQQTPGQGLQFLFEYFSETQRNKGNFPGRFSGRQFSNSRSEMNVSTLELGDSALYLCASSRFSGGSYNEQFFGPGTRLTVL.

The J gene is TRBJ1-2, the V gene TRBV5-4; the D is unclear. Germline values: CDR1 SGHNT, CDR2 YYREEE (reference sequence). The V end was cut by 0 bases, the J end by 4 bases, with 4 bases between. The CDR3 is made up of 12 amino acids. The CDR3 DNA sequence: TGTGCCAGCAGCTTGGTTGGCTATGGCTACACCTTC. Its translation is CASSLVGYGYTF.

V usage is TRBV7-3 and J usage is TRBJ2-3; 7 positions agree with TRBD1. The CDR3 extends over 14 amino acids. J was trimmed by 3 bases and V by 2 bases; bases with no gene match: 2. Germline CDR1 is SGHTA and CDR2 is FQGTGA. The CDR3, as DNA: TGTGCCAGCAGCTTAGACAGGGCAACAGATACGCAGTATTTT. Translating gives CASSLDRATDTQYF.

The chain combines TRBV6-1 with TRBJ1-1; D not certain. The V gene lost 1 base and the J gene lost 11 bases, with 23 bases spanning the gap. The CDR3 runs 16 residues. The V gene's germline CDR1 is MNHNS and CDR2 SASEGT. CDR3 residues: CASSEGGLLAGFGAFF. The CDR3 DNA follows: TGTGCCAGCAGTGAAGGGGGTCTCCTCGCGGGGTTTGGGGCTTTCTTT.

The chain is built from TRBV18 and TRBJ2-7; TRBD1 is a possible D gene (5 bases). CDR3 length equals 15 residues. CDR1 is KGHSH and CDR2 is LQKENI in the germline V gene. Trimming removed 2 bases at V and 3 bases at J, with 14 bases between. This CDR3 reads CASSPGAGSSYEQYF. In DNA form, the CDR3 reads TGTGCCAGCTCACCAGGGGCAGGCTCGAGCTACGAGCAGTACTTC.

This clone was seen a single time. Other DNA sequences of this sample code for an identical CDR3. The chain links TRBV7-9 to TRBJ2-3, with 7 bases that match TRBD2. The germline gives CDR1 SEHNR, CDR2 FQNEAQ (reference sequence). The V and J ends lost 3 bases and 3 bases, in that order; junction bases with no gene match: 0. The CDR3 spans 13 residues. CDR3 sequence reads: CASSLGGTDTQYF. The CDR3 coding sequence is TGTGCCAGCAGCTTGGGGGGGACAGATACGCAGTATTTT. The full variable domain, completed using reference TRBV7-9 and TRBJ2-3, is DTGVSQNPRHKITKRGQNVTFRCDPISEHNRLYWYRQTLGQGPEFLTYFQNEAQLEKSRLLSDRFSAERPKGSFSTLEIQRTEQGDSAMYLCASSLGGTDTQYFGPGTRLTVL.

The CDR3 protein is CASSWGQGSEKLFF. The CDR3 region has the DNA TGTGCCAGCAGCTGGGGACAGGGATCTGAAAAACTGTTTTTT. The V gene is TRBV5-4, the J gene TRBJ1-4; the match to TRBD1 covers 9 bases. CDR3 size: 14 residues. Germline V gene sequence: CDR1 SGHNT, CDR2 YYREEE (reference sequence). After removal of 3 bases from V and 7 bases from J, the junction contained 4 bases not matched to a gene.

The table lists this clone with a few counts. The J gene is TRBJ1-1, the V gene TRBV5-1; unclear D gene. From germline, CDR1 is SGHRS and CDR2 YFSETQ. The CDR3 is 15 residues long. V dropped 2 bases and J dropped 0 bases, with 11 bases sitting between them. The CDR3 sequence: CASSFLGNMNTEAFF. DNA of the CDR3: TGCGCCAGCAGCTTCTTAGGGAACATGAACACTGAAGCTTTCTTT.

This clone was counted a few times. The chain uses TRBV21-1 and TRBJ1-3; no DNA check was done on the table's D call, TRBD1. TRBV21-1 is an annotated pseudogene. CDR3 length: 16 residues. In DNA, the CDR3 is TGTGCCAGCAGCAAAGTAAGCCAGGGGCCCGGAAACACCATATATTTT. Protein sequence: CASSKVSQGPGNTIYF.

This chain uses TRBV18 with TRBJ2-3, with D unresolved. CDR1 is KGHSH, CDR2 LQKENI, per germline. The CDR3 runs 14 residues. With 3 bases removed from V and 4 bases from J, the gap between germline ends came to 11 bases. The CDR3 DNA reads TGTGCCAGCTCACCGACCCAGAGCCCAGATACGCAGTATTTT. It translates to CASSPTQSPDTQYF.

This clone was seen a single time. The chain uses TRBV27 and TRBJ2-2; 7 nucleotides match TRBD1. Germline V gene sequence: CDR1 MNHEY, CDR2 SMNVEV (reference sequence). The CDR3 contains 14 residues. With 10 bases clipped from V and 2 bases from J, the junction kept 7 bases outside the gene matches. The DNA for the CDR3 is TGTGCCATACGACAGGGATTTAACACCGGGGAGCTGTTTTTT. It yields the protein CAIRQGFNTGELFF.

The gene calls are TRBV7-8 and TRBJ1-2; D may be TRBD1 (6 bases). V gave up 5 bases and J gave up 0 bases, with 13 bases separating them. The CDR3 loop spans 15 amino acids. Germline CDR1 is SGHVS and CDR2 is FQNEAQ. This CDR3 is CASSIEQGANYGYTF. The CDR3 nucleotides read TGTGCCAGCAGCATTGAACAGGGAGCTAACTATGGCTACACCTTC.

This sequence joins TRBV6-1 and TRBJ2-7; tentatively, D is TRBD2 (5 bases). Germline loops: CDR1 MNHNS, CDR2 SASEGT. The CDR3 has 17 amino acids. The ends were cut back, 0 bases at V and 6 bases at J, with 21 bases in the middle. The CDR3 spells CASSEAAVALSTSEQYF. The CDR3 DNA sequence: TGTGCCAGCAGTGAAGCGGCGGTGGCTTTAAGTACTAGCGAGCAGTACTTC.

Remarks on this clone: Other DNA sequences in the same sample also yield this CDR3. The chain employs TRBV19 and TRBJ1-4, with TRBD1 identical over 9 bases. The trim removed 3 bases at V and 5 bases at J, leaving 1 base unmatched. Germline lookup yields CDR1 LNHDA and CDR2 SQIVND (reference sequence). The CDR3 extends over 14 amino acids. This CDR3 is CASSMGQGNEKLFF. CDR3 coding DNA: TGTGCCAGTAGTATGGGACAGGGAAATGAAAAACTGTTTTTT.

The chain links TRBV19 to TRBJ1-5; D call uncertain. The V and J ends lost 3 bases and 3 bases respectively, with 9 bases between them. Per germline, CDR1 LNHDA and CDR2 SQIVND (reference sequence). The CDR3 totals 14 residues. Written as DNA, the CDR3 is TGTGCCAGTAGTATCCTGGCTTACAATCAGCCCCAGCATTTT. Residues: CASSILAYNQPQHF.

The rearrangement links TRBV11-2 to TRBJ1-2; 12 bases agree with TRBD1. The CDR3 sequence is 15 residues long. V gave up 0 bases and J gave up 7 bases; unmatched junction bases: 3. Germline V gives CDR1 SGHAT, CDR2 FQNNGV. The CDR3 spells CASSLDGTGGLGYTF. In DNA form, the CDR3 reads TGTGCCAGCAGCTTAGATGGGACAGGGGGCCTTGGCTACACCTTC. Variable domain in full (rest from reference TRBV11-2 and TRBJ1-2): EAGVAQSPRYKIIEKRQSVAFWCNPISGHATLYWYQQILGQGPKLLIQFQNNGVVDDSQLPKDRFSAERLKGVDSTLKIQPAKLEDSAVYLCASSLDGTGGLGYTFGSGTRLTVV.

This clone is a singleton in its sample. CDR3 sequence reads: CASSRLAGGTYEQYF. The DNA for the CDR3 is TGTGCCAGTAGCCGACTAGCGGGGGGTACCTACGAGCAGTACTTC. The genes are TRBV19 and TRBJ2-7; TRBD2 matches at 13 bases. CDR3 length equals 15 residues. Germline CDR1 LNHDA, CDR2 SQIVND (reference sequence). The J segment lost 2 bases and the V segment lost 6 bases, leaving 4 bases of the junction unmatched.

The sample holds one count of this clone. Other nucleotide sequences in the sample specify the same CDR3. The CDR3 reads CASSLQGGNSPLHF. CDR3 nucleotides: TGTGCCAGCAGTTTACAGGGTGGGAATTCACCCCTCCACTTT. The chain joins TRBV28 to TRBJ1-6; D may be TRBD1 (5 bases). Germline-derived CDR1 and CDR2 are MDHEN and SYDVKM. Trimming shortened V by 2 bases and J by 7 bases, and 9 bases separated the two germline ends. The CDR3 totals 14 residues.

The J gene is TRBJ1-3, the V gene TRBV7-9, with D possibly being TRBD1 (5 bases). The CDR3 consists of 14 residues. V was shortened by 5 bases and J by 4 bases, with 12 bases between the two germline ends. Germline CDR1 reads SEHNR; CDR2 reads FQNEAQ (reference sequence). CDR3 sequence reads: CASSLTGEGNTIYF. The DNA for the CDR3 is TGTGCCAGCAGCCTTACAGGAGAGGGAAACACCATATATTTT. The whole variable domain, filled in from reference TRBV7-9 and TRBJ1-3, reads DTGVSQNPRHKITKRGQNVTFRCDPISEHNRLYWYRQTLGQGPEFLTYFQNEAQLEKSRLLSDRFSAERPKGSFSTLEIQRTEQGDSAMYLCASSLTGEGNTIYFGEGSWLTVV.

The chain has TRBV7-9 and TRBJ1-2, with 9 bases matching TRBD1. The CDR3 length is 16 residues. V lost 4 bases to trimming and J lost 4 bases; unmatched junction nucleotides: 10. Germline assignment: CDR1 SEHNR and CDR2 FQNEAQ (reference sequence). CDR3 protein: CASSSRGTGSSYGYTF. The CDR3, as DNA: TGTGCCAGCAGCTCAAGAGGGACAGGGTCCAGCTATGGCTACACCTTC. Full variable domain (missing parts from reference TRBV7-9 and TRBJ1-2): DTGVSQNPRHKITKRGQNVTFRCDPISEHNRLYWYRQTLGQGPEFLTYFQNEAQLEKSRLLSDRFSAERPKGSFSTLEIQRTEQGDSAMYLCASSSRGTGSSYGYTFGSGTRLTVV.

The chain has TRBV9 and TRBJ1-3; D is unresolved. The V and J ends lost 7 bases and 2 bases respectively, with 7 bases between them. CDR1 SGDLS and CDR2 YYNGEE come from the germline V gene. This CDR3 is 12 amino acids long. The CDR3 loop is CASHGAGNTIYF. The CDR3 nucleotides are TGTGCCAGCCATGGGGCTGGAAACACCATATATTTT.